This passage covers 2 T cell receptor beta chains from one sample sequenced in a study of glioma-infiltrating T cells. Using RNA template, CDR3s of TCR alpha and beta were amplified with iRepertoire arm-PCR. TCRdb independently ran MiXCR on the multiplex PCR reads; one entry per CDR3 protein. The sample lists around 150,000 distinct CDR3 sequences; about two fifths were seen once. Sample: glioma tissue, nonneoplastic brain tissue, or PBMCs (not recorded which). The receptors come from a human donor with low-grade glioma or glioblastoma, undergoing nonglioma brain surgery, or in good health (not recorded which).

This clonotype was detected only a few times. The chain combines TRBV6-2 or TRBV6-3 with TRBJ1-1; D perhaps matches TRBD1 (5 bases). This CDR3 has 15 amino acids. Germline lookup yields CDR1 MNHEY and CDR2 SVGEGT. V was shortened by 7 bases and J by 7 bases, with 22 bases between the two germline ends. CDR3 nucleotide sequence: TGTGCCAGCAATGGAAGGGGTGCGGGAAGCAATGAAGCTTTCTTT. This sequence encodes CASNGRGAGSNEAFF.

V usage is TRBV6-1 and J usage is TRBJ2-3, with TRBD2 matching over 9 bases. The CDR3 is 14 amino acids. The germline V gene encodes CDR1 MNHNS and CDR2 SASEGT. V was clipped by 8 bases and J by 1 base; unmatched bases: 4. The CDR3 loop reads CASGRGGGTDTQYF. The CDR3 nucleotides read TGTGCCAGCGGTCGCGGGGGGGGCACAGATACGCAGTATTTT.